The rows below give T cell receptor beta chains drawn from one sample of a study of PD-L1 blockade in urothelial cancer. Using immunoSEQ multiplex PCR, the repertoire was profiled, and TCRdb retains in-frame clones only, with some absent. The sample gives about 50,000 clones, approximately 85% of which show up once; 1.9% is in the top ten. The material was PBMCs, obtained around atezolizumab (anti-PD-L1) treatment. These receptors all stem from a man in his fifties with urothelial cancer. Each CDR3 is given with its conserved first and last residue. D genes are given only for firm matches. Clone sizes are given selectively: once, few, many, or a class where the clone is expanded.

V gene,D gene,clone size,J gene,CDR3 protein,CDR3 DNA
TRBV7-6,TRBD2,once,TRBJ2-7,CASSSASGGLYEQYF,TGTGCCAGCAGCAGCGCTAGCGGGGGCCTCTACGAGCAGTACTTC
TRBV5-4,TRBD1,once,TRBJ2-5,CATDLGTGGGETQYF,TGTGCCACGGACCTCGGGACAGGGGGGGGAGAGACCCAGTACTTC
TRBV11-3,TRBD1,-,TRBJ2-3,CASSLKNRDRLLTDTQYF,TGTGCCAGCAGCTTAAAAAACCGGGACAGGCTCCTCACAGATACGCAGTATTTT
TRBV11-3,-,medium-sized,TRBJ1-6,CASSLSGNSPLHF,TGTGCCAGCAGCTTAAGCGGTAATTCGCCCCTCCACTTT
TRBV27,TRBD1,-,TRBJ1-2,CASSFSGGYGYTF,TGTGCCAGCAGTTTCTCAGGGGGCTATGGCTACACCTTC
TRBV5-6,-,-,TRBJ2-1,CASSLAGVSYNEQFF,TGTGCCAGCAGCTTGGCGGGGGTTTCCTACAATGAGCAGTTCTTC
TRBV28,TRBD1,once,TRBJ1-2,CASSIPQGALGYTF,TGTGCCAGCAGTATTCCACAGGGGGCTCTTGGCTACACCTTC
TRBV5-1,-,-,TRBJ2-1,CASSHGVTYNEQFF,TGCGCCAGCAGCCACGGGGTTACTTACAATGAGCAGTTCTTC
TRBV4-3,-,few,TRBJ2-7,CASSQDFGEEQYF,TGCGCCAGCAGCCAAGATTTCGGGGAGGAGCAGTACTTC
TRBV28,TRBD2,-,TRBJ2-1,CASRIHRLAGGVREQFF,TGTGCCAGCCGTATCCATCGACTAGCGGGGGGAGTACGTGAGCAGTTCTTC
TRBV6-5,TRBD2,-,TRBJ2-1,CASSPSGGAYNEQFF,TGTGCCAGCAGCCCTAGCGGGGGGGCCTACAATGAGCAGTTCTTC
TRBV5-1,-,-,TRBJ1-6,CASSLMGGNNSPLHF,TGCGCCAGCAGCTTGATGGGCGGGAATAATTCACCCCTCCACTTT
TRBV4-1,TRBD1,-,TRBJ2-1,CASSRPPSGQGINEQFF,TGCGCCAGCAGCCGCCCACCTTCGGGACAGGGGATCAATGAGCAGTTCTTC
TRBV4-1,TRBD1,-,TRBJ2-6,CASYGPGQGRSGANVLTF,TGCGCCAGCTATGGACCGGGACAGGGGCGCTCTGGGGCCAACGTCCTGACTTTC
TRBV6-5,-,-,TRBJ2-7,CASSYSVARGSYEQYF,TGTGCCAGCAGTTACTCTGTAGCAAGGGGATCCTACGAGCAGTACTTC
TRBV7-3,-,-,TRBJ2-7,CASSLNSLLPYEQYF,TGTGCCAGCAGCTTAAACAGCTTATTACCCTACGAGCAGTACTTC
TRBV28,-,-,TRBJ1-3,CASSSPPSSGNTIYF,TGTGCCAGCAGTTCCCCCCCTAGCTCTGGAAACACCATATATTTT
TRBV9,-,-,TRBJ1-1,CASSAEQGNTEAFF,TGTGCCAGCAGCGCGGAACAGGGGAACACTGAAGCTTTCTTT
TRBV5-5,-,-,TRBJ1-4,CASSPAGGASEVSGEKLFF,TGTGCCAGCAGCCCCGCAGGTGGAGCGTCCGAGGTGAGCGGTGAAAAACTGTTTTTT
TRBV11-3,TRBD1,-,TRBJ2-1,CASSLGRTGGSYNEQFF,TGTGCCAGCAGCTTAGGCCGGACAGGGGGTTCCTACAATGAGCAGTTCTTC
TRBV7-9,-,-,TRBJ2-7,CASSPSWGQRYEQYF,TGTGCCAGCAGCCCGAGCTGGGGGCAGAGGTACGAGCAGTACTTC
TRBV4-3,TRBD2,-,TRBJ2-2,CASSQDAPSGRGGELFF,TGCGCCAGCAGCCAAGATGCCCCTAGCGGGAGGGGCGGGGAGCTGTTTTTT
TRBV10-3,-,-,TRBJ1-4,CAISETGGLQLFF,TGTGCCATCAGTGAGACGGGAGGTCTGCAACTGTTTTTT
TRBV6-6,-,-,TRBJ2-3,CASSYPQGEGTYAQYF,TGTGCCAGCAGTTACCCACAGGGAGAGGGGACATATGCGCAGTATTTT
TRBV19,TRBD1,-,TRBJ1-1,CAARQGLDTEAFF,TGTGCCGCCAGACAGGGGTTAGACACTGAAGCTTTCTTT
TRBV4-1,TRBD1,once,TRBJ1-2,CASSQEPRDRNYGYTF,TGCGCCAGCAGCCAAGAGCCCCGGGACAGAAACTATGGCTACACCTTC
TRBV10-1,-,-,TRBJ2-5,CASSEYRTQETQYF,TGCGCCAGCAGTGAGTACAGGACACAAGAGACCCAGTACTTC
TRBV12-5,-,-,TRBJ2-7,CASGLTSIFYEQYF,TGTGCTAGTGGATTGACTAGTATCTTCTACGAGCAGTACTTC
TRBV10-2,TRBD1,-,TRBJ1-6,CASNDRGSSPLHF,TGCGCCAGCAACGACAGGGGTAGCTCACCCCTCCACTTT
TRBV6-5,TRBD1,-,TRBJ1-2,CASSSNRGGYTF,TGTGCCAGCAGCAGCAACAGGGGTGGCTACACCTTC
TRBV2,TRBD1,-,TRBJ1-1,CASRDRGVLNTEAFF,TGTGCCAGCAGAGACAGGGGCGTCTTGAACACTGAAGCTTTCTTT
TRBV7-2,-,-,TRBJ2-7,CASSLESWQYF,TGTGCCAGCAGCTTAGAGAGTTGGCAGTACTTC
TRBV5-6,-,-,TRBJ2-7,CASSLSSAARLYEQYF,TGTGCCAGCAGCTTGTCTTCCGCAGCCAGACTCTACGAGCAGTACTTC
TRBV7-3,-,few,TRBJ1-1,CASSPQGLPVTEAFF,TGTGCCAGCAGCCCCCAGGGCCTTCCTGTGACTGAAGCTTTCTTT
TRBV5-4,TRBD2,-,TRBJ2-6,CASSSGLAGAGANVLTF,TGTGCCAGCAGCTCGGGACTAGCGGGAGCCGGGGCCAACGTCCTGACTTTC
TRBV7-3,TRBD2,-,TRBJ2-7,CASSLMGLSEQYF,TGTGCCAGCAGCTTAATGGGACTATCCGAGCAGTACTTC
TRBV18,TRBD1,-,TRBJ2-6,CASSPGTGGSGANVLTF,TGTGCCAGCTCACCTGGGACAGGGGGCTCTGGGGCCAACGTCCTGACTTTC
TRBV30,-,-,TRBJ1-3,CAWSVSGNTIYF,TGTGCCTGGAGTGTTTCAGGAAACACCATATATTTT
TRBV7-8,-,few,TRBJ2-7,CASSPPQGREQYF,TGTGCCAGCAGCCCCCCCCAGGGTCGCGAGCAGTACTTC
TRBV7-9,-,-,TRBJ1-2,CASSLDLQDRLNYGYTF,TGTGCCAGCAGCTTAGATCTCCAGGACAGACTGAATTATGGCTACACCTTC
TRBV30,-,-,TRBJ1-2,CAWSVGRGGGYTF,TGTGCCTGGAGTGTAGGCAGGGGTGGTGGCTACACCTTC
TRBV9,-,-,TRBJ2-1,CASSVATGSNEQFF,TGTGCCAGCAGCGTAGCAACAGGGAGCAATGAGCAGTTCTTC
TRBV6-5,-,-,TRBJ2-3,CASSYSAGNTDTQYF,TGTGCCAGCAGTTACTCGGCAGGGAACACAGATACGCAGTATTTT
TRBV7-6,-,-,TRBJ1-6,CASSDRDTNSPLHF,TGTGCCAGCAGCGACCGGGACACCAATTCACCCCTCCACTTT
TRBV19,-,-,TRBJ1-5,CASSTLIAQSNQPQHF,TGTGCCAGTAGTACCCTTATCGCGCAAAGCAATCAGCCCCAGCATTTT
TRBV6-6,TRBD2,-,TRBJ2-1,CASSGTSGSNNEQFF,TGTGCCAGCAGCGGTACTAGCGGCTCTAACAATGAGCAGTTCTTC
TRBV7-8,-,many,TRBJ1-4,CASRRNRGEREKLFF,TGTGCCAGCAGACGAAACCGGGGAGAGCGAGAAAAACTGTTTTTT
TRBV11-2,-,-,TRBJ2-2,CASTLGVAVNTGELFF,TGTGCCAGCACTCTAGGGGTGGCGGTCAACACCGGGGAGCTGTTTTTT
TRBV15,TRBD2,-,TRBJ2-7,CATSRVAGANYEQYF,TGTGCCACCAGCAGAGTGGCGGGAGCCAACTACGAGCAGTACTTC
TRBV11-1,-,-,TRBJ2-7,CASSLATGYEQYF,TGTGCCAGCAGCTTAGCAACAGGCTACGAGCAGTACTTC
TRBV2,TRBD2,-,TRBJ2-1,CASSEGLAGGHNEQFF,TGTGCCAGCAGTGAGGGACTAGCGGGAGGGCACAATGAGCAGTTCTTC
TRBV6-5,-,-,TRBJ1-2,CASSPAGGRDGYTF,TGTGCCAGCAGCCCCGCGGGGGGAAGGGATGGCTACACCTTC
TRBV12-5,-,-,TRBJ2-1,CASGPGGPYNEQFF,TGTGCTAGTGGTCCGGGGGGCCCCTACAATGAGCAGTTCTTC
TRBV14,TRBD1,-,TRBJ1-1,CASSQRSLRPWQAPRDRAHTEAFF,TGTGCCAGCAGCCAACGATCGCTCCGGCCTTGGCAGGCCCCCCGGGACAGGGCGCATACTGAAGCTTTCTTT
TRBV27,TRBD1,-,TRBJ1-2,CASSLLQGALGGYTF,TGTGCCAGCAGTTTATTACAGGGGGCGCTAGGTGGCTACACCTTC